This TCR beta chain is from a study of control samples from healthy donors and cancer patients. Germline V gene sequence: CDR1 MNHEY, CDR2 SVGEGT. V lost 8 bases and J 3 bases, leaving 25 bases between the germline ends. This CDR3 is built from 18 residues. TCRdb keeps only in-frame clones here, not all; method: immunoSEQ multiplex PCR. The data hold approximately 94,000 clones, with less than 90% observed a single time. The origin of this receptor is a woman in her fifties or sixties in good health. Sequencing was done on a sample of blood. This chain connects TRBV6-2 or TRBV6-3 to TRBJ2-2, with D possibly matching TRBD1 (5 bases). The CDR3 here is CASGFALYRLSDTGELFF. CDR3 in DNA: TGTGCCAGCGGTTTTGCCTTGTACAGGCTAAGTGACACCGGGGAGCTGTTTTTT.